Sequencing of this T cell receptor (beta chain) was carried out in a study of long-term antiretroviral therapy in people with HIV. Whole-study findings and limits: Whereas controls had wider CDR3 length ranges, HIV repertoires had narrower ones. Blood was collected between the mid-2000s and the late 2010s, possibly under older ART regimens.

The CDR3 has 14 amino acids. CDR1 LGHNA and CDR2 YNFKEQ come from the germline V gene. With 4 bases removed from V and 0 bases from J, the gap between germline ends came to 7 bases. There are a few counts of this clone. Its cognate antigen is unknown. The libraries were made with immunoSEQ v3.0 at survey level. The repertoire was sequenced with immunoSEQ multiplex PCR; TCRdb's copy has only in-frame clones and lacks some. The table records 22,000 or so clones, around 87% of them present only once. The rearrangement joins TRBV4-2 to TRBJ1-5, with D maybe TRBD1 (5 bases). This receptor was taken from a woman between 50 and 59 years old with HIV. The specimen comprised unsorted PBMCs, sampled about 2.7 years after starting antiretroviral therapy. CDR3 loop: CASSPDNSNQPQHF. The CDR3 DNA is TGTGCCAGCAGCCCGGACAATAGCAATCAGCCCCAGCATTTT.